This T cell receptor beta chain was sequenced during a study of shared clonotypes between healthy human individuals (dated by TCRdb to the early 2020s). General notes on the study: A few men and two women, aged 18 to 49 years, made up the cohort. To estimate repertoire size and how much clonotype sharing occurs between individuals, the study deeply sequenced the blood TCR repertoires of roughly 5 healthy adults. Leukapheresis yielded between about 0.94 and 9.5 billion PBMCs per donor. Different laboratories and diverse techniques were used to prepare libraries and sequence TCR repertoires, to increase sequencing depth and limit assay-specific biases. For each donor, CD4 naive and CD4 memory were each given three plates, CD8 naive was given two plates, and CD8 memory was given one plate. What the research found in general, with its limitations: When several donors were compared, the shared fraction of clonotypes was about 5.4% for naive CD4, about 4% for naive CD8, 2.3% for memory CD4, and 0.4% for memory CD8. The genetic and exposure-history diversity represented was limited by the small number of donors. Higher generation probabilities were observed for clonotypes shared by all four sorted-subset donors than for non-shared clonotypes. Estimated clonotype richness was generally larger for naive than for memory subsets. Rarefaction of sorted-subset datasets indicated incomplete sequencing despite the large sequencing depth. Sampling was restricted to blood, and TCR repertoires in tissue are likely to differ from TCR repertoires in blood. Based on pairwise subsampling, the degree of clonotype sharing among donors was expected to be affected by sequencing depth.

With respect to this clone: Its binding antigen is unknown. Base qualities are not recorded, but no much larger clone differs from it by a single base.

Deletion took 1 base off V and 5 bases off J, with a span of 12 bases between the germline ends. The CDR3 measures 14 amino acids from cysteine to phenylalanine. Of all the DNA, just the CDR3 is kept, 42 bases in frame from base 1. CDR1 and CDR2 were assigned from the germline V gene (reference sequence) as SGHNT and YYREEE. Using the deep immunoSEQ assay, multiplex PCR amplified TCR CDR3 regions from genomic DNA. Extracted genomic DNA from each cell subset was spread evenly across all wells of several immunoSEQ 96-well plates, with each plate serving as a replicate. For sorted subsets, each replicate PCR was loaded with 200 ng genomic DNA, equivalent to some 31,000 T cell genomes. Purified libraries were quantified with a Qubit 3.0 fluorometer, sized on a Bioanalyzer 2100, and re-quantified with the KAPA Library Quantification kit. Every immunoSEQ 96-well plate was sequenced on a dedicated single-read 150-cycle Illumina NextSeq 550 flow cell. The authors' analysis ran thus. Because only junctional sequences without quality scores were contained in the immunoSEQ output, filtering matching that applied to full-length reads could not be performed. To assign V/J genes and CDR3, sequences were annotated using PyIR, a Python wrapper for IgBLAST v1.9, with IMGT germline references. Reads were filtered out if the reads had weak V/J assignments (E-value above 1e-6), no CDR3, stop codons, out-of-frame junctions, or ambiguous translated residues. A V3J clonotype was defined by an identical inferred V gene, J gene, and CDR3 amino acid sequence. To compute the percentage overlap between repertoires, the number of shared unique clonotypes was divided by the size of the smaller repertoire. Repertoire richness was assessed with RTK rarefaction, the Chao1 estimator, and Recon v2.1 estimates of unobserved clonotypes. For all TCRbeta clonotypes obtained by the gDNA method from a handful of donors, generation probabilities were computed with OLGA. TCRdb carries this immuneACCESS record with in-frame sequences only. Its versions omit some clonotypes, under half of them owing to an unresolved V gene in the studies checked, with the rest unexplained. That table gives V, J and clone size, and the DNA gave D and trimming. Here the sample has some 2.1 million clones; roughly 95% occur a single time. The ten largest clones add up to roughly 1.7% of the sample.

For the CD8 naive samples, CD45RO-negative cells were positively selected for CCR7, yielding a CD45RA+CCR7+ population from which TemRA cells were excluded. Donors were healthy HIV-negative adults with no recently reported acute infections or vaccinations. All donors were Caucasian adults living in Nashville, Tennessee, USA. After blood collection by leukapheresis, PBMCs were isolated using Ficoll-Histopaque density gradient centrifugation and then cryopreserved in the vapor phase of liquid nitrogen. Analytical flow cytometry was used to check the purity and quantity of every magnetically sorted T cell population. Genomic DNA was isolated from each sorted fraction and quantified by UV absorbance on a Nanodrop 2000c.

What was sequenced was naive CD8+ T cells from PBMCs. In light of the paper, this sample's cell subset or site label describes: CD45RA+CCR7+. The receptor was isolated from a man younger than 30 in good health. Some clones in this sample may be carry-over from other donors' samples. This receptor chain uses TRBV5-4 and TRBJ2-5; no D gene is confidently identified. The CDR3 loop reads CASSLRLEVETQYF. The nucleotide sequence is given as TGTGCCAGCAGCTTGAGGTTAGAGGTGGAGACCCAGTACTTC.